What follows describes a single T cell receptor (beta chain). TCRdb independently ran MiXCR on the reads; one entry per CDR3 protein. The data hold around 530,000 distinct CDR3 sequences, with about 26% observed a single time. This sample was included in a study of T cell repertoires in cytomegalovirus infection. Study details: Public TCR beta signature analysis indicated the presence of both CMV infection and matching HLA type.

Deletions cut 2 bases from V and 5 bases from J, with 11 bases between. The CDR3 runs 14 residues. Germline V lookup: CDR1 LNHNV, CDR2 YYDKDF (reference sequence). The sequencing sample was made of PBMCs. The chain joins TRBV15 to TRBJ2-3, with D possibly being TRBD1 or TRBD2 (5 bases each). This sequence was found in a human donor in good health (CMV status not recorded). Some clones in this sample may be carry-over from other donors' samples. Here the CDR3 reads CATSRRGAGDTQYF. The DNA for the CDR3 is TGTGCCACCAGCAGACGAGGGGCAGGAGATACGCAGTATTTT.